This TCR beta chain was recorded in a study of graft-versus-host responses after intestinal transplantation. About this clone itself: As yet, its antigen is unknown.

Points from the study as a whole: GvH clones detected in recipient marrow included some appearing first in ileum or blood. Subjects displaying graft-donor T cell macrochimerism possessed elevated graft-versus-host to host-versus-graft clonal ratios inside allografts. An association linked early post-transplant HvG declines with peak circulating GvH clone levels.

Sequencing was performed with immunoSEQ multiplex PCR; in TCRdb, only in-frame clones are kept and a portion is missing. The repertoire includes around 77,000 clones, over 85% of them detected once, and around 0.57% sits in the top ten. CDR3 size: 15 residues. V was cut by 4 bases and J by 4 bases, with 14 bases left in between. Germline CDR1 is MDHEN and CDR2 is SYDVKM. The rearrangement joins TRBV28 to TRBJ2-1, with a weak D call TRBD2 (6 bases). Material: unstimulated CD8+ T cells sorted from spleen or lymph node cells, obtained before intestinal transplant. The origin of this receptor is a human donor who received an intestinal transplant. The CDR3 sequence is CASSSLAESYNEQFF. CDR3 nucleotide sequence: TGTGCCAGCAGTTCATTAGCGGAATCGTACAATGAGCAGTTCTTC.